This TCR beta chain was profiled in a study of shared clonotypes between healthy human individuals. Germline CDR1 reads SEHNR; CDR2 reads FQNEAQ (reference sequence). The CDR3 is 14 amino acids. V was shortened by 3 bases and J by 0 bases, with 6 bases between the two germline ends. Sequencing used immunoSEQ multiplex PCR; TCRdb keeps in-frame clones, though not all of them. The top ten hold about 1.7% of the sample, which has some 2.1 million clones, 80% to 95% seen once. A remark on this clone: Distinct nucleotide sequences in the sample also encode this CDR3.

Naive CD8 cells were CD45RO-negative, positively selected for CCR7, excluding terminally differentiated effector memory CD45RA+ cells. This chain links TRBV7-9 with TRBJ2-1; no definite D call. The sequence was collected from a man between 18 and 29 years old in good health. Some clones in this sample may be carry-over from other donors' samples. Sequenced sample: naive CD8+ T cells from PBMCs. The CDR3: CASSLGGSYNEQFF. CDR3 nucleotide sequence: TGTGCCAGCAGCTTGGGCGGCTCCTACAATGAGCAGTTCTTC.